The present T cell receptor (beta chain) was sequenced within a study of Ad26.COV2.S vaccination and SARS-CoV-2 variants. Study-level background: Dosing was one shot or two shots 56 days apart.

TCRdb keeps only in-frame clones here, not all; method: immunoSEQ multiplex PCR. The table has more than 300,000 clones, around 88% seen once; the top ten hold roughly 10%. Study outcomes and limitations: Recipients given vaccine exceeded placebo recipients in spike-specific TCR breadth.

This clone was detected a few times. Its target is not known. The sample's treatment: some 20 received Ad26.COV2.S at low or high dose, single or two shots; a few received placebo; per-sample allocation not given. Specimen acquisition occurred on day 63 following the initial vaccine or placebo injection. Cohort 1b enrolled adults aged 18-55 years in Boston. SARS-CoV-2 spike from the Wuhan strain was encoded by the vaccine, an Ad26 vector. With V trimmed by 8 bases and J by 4 bases, 4 bases remained unmatched. Germline V CDR1 and CDR2: LGHDT, YNNKEL (reference sequence). This CDR3 contains 14 residues. The receptor comes from a person aged 18-60 years who received the Ad26.COV2.S COVID-19 vaccine or a placebo. The rearrangement links TRBV3-1 (or the pseudogene TRBV3-2) to TRBJ2-3; 12 bases line up with TRBD2. The starting material was peripheral blood, obtained in a trial of Ad26.COV2.S vaccine versus placebo. CDR3 region: CASATSGGPDTQYF. Here the CDR3 DNA reads TGTGCCAGCGCGACTAGCGGGGGCCCAGATACGCAGTATTTT.